The 9 T cell receptor beta chains given below trace back to one sample, sequenced in a study of identical twins. TCRdb itself ran the 5' RACE reads through MiXCR, one entry per CDR3 protein. Among 350,000 to 450,000 distinct CDR3 sequences, less than 20% were seen once, and the ten largest hold approximately 12%. The sequencing input was naive T cells sorted from blood. Receptor source: a man aged 45-65 years in good health.

The V gene is TRBV28, the J gene TRBJ2-7; D gene uncertain. CDR1 and CDR2 from the germline V gene are MDHEN and SYDVKM. There are 13 residues in the CDR3. V lost 3 bases and J lost 6, with 12 bases in between. CDR3 sequence (DNA): TGTGCCAGCAGTTTTGAGCGCCAAGGCGAGCAGTACTTC. This codes for CASSFERQGEQYF.

This clonotype occurred many times. The chain recombines TRBV29-1 with TRBJ2-1; D is possibly TRBD1 or TRBD2 (6 bases each). Germline assignment: CDR1 SQVTM and CDR2 ANQGSEA. The ends were cut back, 3 bases at V and 7 bases at J, with 16 bases in the middle. The CDR3 totals 14 residues. As DNA, the CDR3 is TGCAGCGTTGACGTCCAGGGGAGGAGTAATGAGCAGTTCTTC. Its protein is CSVDVQGRSNEQFF.

J is TRBJ2-3 and V is TRBV4-1; TRBD2 matches 11 bases. Losses at the gene ends were 7 bases for V and 1 base for J; bases not matched to a gene: 4. The CDR3 covers 15 residues. The germline gives CDR1 MGHRA, CDR2 YSYEKL. The CDR3 here is CASTMTSGGTDTQYF. The CDR3 DNA reads TGCGCCAGCACGATGACTAGCGGGGGCACAGATACGCAGTATTTT.

This clonotype came up many times. The V and J genes are TRBV3-1 and TRBJ2-7, with 8 bases identical to TRBD2. Germline CDR1 is LGHDT and CDR2 is YNNKEL (reference sequence). V was clipped by 5 bases and J by 2 bases; unmatched bases: 8. CDR3 length: 15 residues. The CDR3 sequence: CASSLVSGGTYEQYF. The DNA for the CDR3 is TGTGCCAGCAGCTTAGTCAGCGGGGGTACCTACGAGCAGTACTTC.

This clonotype was recorded many times. The V and J genes are TRBV6-2 or TRBV6-3 and TRBJ2-1, with D unclear. This CDR3 has 12 residues. The ends were cut back, 2 bases at V and 5 bases at J, with 4 bases in the middle. The V gene's germline CDR1 is MNHEY and CDR2 SVGEGT. CDR3 in DNA: TGTGCCAGCAGTTACCCAGACAATGAGCAGTTCTTC. Translation gives CASSYPDNEQFF.

This clonotype was counted a few times. The CDR3 sequence is CASSHTLTGTTEAFF. CDR3 in DNA: TGCGCCAGCAGCCACACTCTCACAGGGACCACTGAAGCTTTCTTT. This chain connects TRBV4-3 to TRBJ1-1; D is perhaps TRBD1 (6 bases). Trimming stripped 3 bases from V and 4 bases from J, with 15 bases between. CDR1 and CDR2 (germline): LGHNA, YSLEER. There are 15 residues in the CDR3.

This clonotype occurred a few times. The CDR3 sequence is CASSPRRGNTGELFF. CDR3 DNA sequence: TGTGCCAGCAGCCCGCGGAGGGGGAACACCGGGGAGCTGTTTTTT. V gene TRBV12-3 or TRBV12-4 combines with J gene TRBJ2-2, with TRBD2 as a possible D gene (6 bases). Deletions cut 6 bases from V and 1 base from J, with 12 bases between. The CDR3 sequence is 15 residues long.

This clonotype occurred many times. The rearrangement links TRBV7-9 to TRBJ2-3; TRBD2 agrees at 14 bases. V shed 1 base and J 4 bases; nucleotides not matched to a gene: 4. This CDR3 is 17 amino acids long. Germline values: CDR1 SEHNR, CDR2 FQNEAQ (reference sequence). The CDR3 spells CASSLDGTSGSSDTQYF. The CDR3 nucleotides read TGTGCCAGCAGCTTAGACGGGACTAGCGGGAGCTCAGATACGCAGTATTTT.

This clonotype has more than one count but fewer than ten. This rearrangement joins TRBV29-1 to TRBJ1-2; D might be TRBD1 (5 bases). The CDR3 has 12 amino acids. The germline V gene has CDR1 SQVTM and CDR2 ANQGSEA. Deletions cut 7 bases from V and 4 bases from J, with 13 bases between. DNA for the CDR3: TGCAGCGCTCAGGGTAGTAGCTATGGCTACACCTTC. Translation gives CSAQGSSYGYTF.